The entry below gives a single T cell receptor (beta chain) sequence along with its context. Its target is not known. The method was immunoSEQ multiplex PCR; TCRdb's version includes in-frame clones alone and lacks a portion of them. The sample shows tens of thousands of clones, roughly 84% of them seen only once. The germline V gene has CDR1 MNHNS and CDR2 SASEGT. V lost 11 bases to trimming and J lost 2 bases; unmatched junction nucleotides: 10. The length of the CDR3 is 14 residues. The data originate from a study of identifying expanded T cells in peripheral blood. Study results and limitations: Technical replicates showed about 1.1 changed clones; roughly two weeks roughly 16; four weeks 19.

V usage is TRBV6-1 and J usage is TRBJ2-3; 7 bases align to TRBD2. Sequenced sample: blood. The receptor was isolated from a person aged 18 to 75 in good health. This chain's CDR3 is CAPEAGAPTDTQYF. CDR3 DNA sequence: TGTGCCCCCGAGGCGGGAGCGCCCACAGATACGCAGTATTTT.